The 13 T cell receptor beta chains listed next were all sequenced from one sample in a study of CD8 T cells in ankylosing spondylitis. One entry per CDR3 protein results from TCRdb running MiXCR on the 5' RACE reads. The repertoire holds 300,000 to 350,000 distinct CDR3 sequences, with under 25% as singletons. The sample taken for sequencing was blood, either unsorted or a sorted T cell fraction (not recorded which). The receptor source for this set is a female donor with ankylosing spondylitis or in good health (not recorded which).

The chain is built from TRBV7-6 and TRBJ1-1, with a weak D call TRBD1 (5 bases). The V gene lost 1 base and the J gene lost 3 bases, with 9 bases spanning the gap. Germline lookup yields CDR1 SGHVS and CDR2 FNYEAQ. This CDR3 has 14 residues. CDR3 region: CASSLGRADTEAFF. The CDR3 region has the DNA TGTGCCAGCAGCTTAGGCAGGGCGGACACTGAAGCTTTCTTT.

The chain has TRBV19 and TRBJ2-1; D is possibly TRBD2 (6 bases). The CDR3 extends over 15 amino acids. V was pared by 2 bases and J by 6 bases, with 14 bases between. Looked up from germline, CDR1 is LNHDA and CDR2 is SQIVND (reference sequence). CDR3 sequence: CASSIRDSHGNEQFF. Here the CDR3 DNA reads TGTGCCAGTAGTATACGGGACTCCCACGGCAATGAGCAGTTCTTC.

This clonotype was found a few times. The chain has TRBV29-1 and TRBJ2-7; TRBD2 matches at 12 bases. V lost 7 bases to trimming and J lost 5 bases; unmatched junction nucleotides: 9. The CDR3 has 14 amino acids. Germline V gives CDR1 SQVTM, CDR2 ANQGSEA. CDR3 amino acids: CSGASGRAFHEQYF. In nucleotides, the CDR3 is TGCAGCGGGGCTAGCGGGAGGGCCTTCCACGAGCAGTACTTC.

This clonotype was observed at least ten times. The rearrangement joins TRBV6-5 to TRBJ2-4, with unresolved D. The germline V gene has CDR1 MNHEY and CDR2 SVGAGI. This CDR3 spans 17 amino acids. Trimming left V 2 bases short and J 1 base short, with 15 bases between. The CDR3 nucleotides read TGTGCCAGCAGTTACCGGCAGCCAGTCCCGGCCAAAAACATTCAGTACTTC. Translation gives CASSYRQPVPAKNIQYF.

This clonotype has more than one count but fewer than ten. This chain connects TRBV2 to TRBJ2-1; D might be TRBD2 (5 bases). V lost 9 bases, J lost 0 bases, and 12 bases lay in between. Germline CDR1 and CDR2: SNHLY and FYNNEI. This CDR3 has 14 amino acids. The CDR3 bases are TGTGCCAGTACAGCGCGGGCCTCCTACAATGAGCAGTTCTTC. Translated, it gives CASTARASYNEQFF.

This rearrangement joins TRBV11-2 to TRBJ2-5, with TRBD2 identical over 7 bases. CDR1 is SGHAT, CDR2 FQNNGV, per germline. This CDR3 is built from 16 residues. Trimming took 0 bases from V and 4 from J; bases not matched to a gene: 8. CDR3 amino acids: CASSLDSGGKGETQYF. CDR3 nucleotide sequence: TGTGCCAGCAGCTTAGATTCGGGAGGAAAAGGAGAGACCCAGTACTTC. Looking up the rest from reference TRBV11-2 and TRBJ2-5 gives the full variable domain: EAGVAQSPRYKIIEKRQSVAFWCNPISGHATLYWYQQILGQGPKLLIQFQNNGVVDDSQLPKDRFSAERLKGVDSTLKIQPAKLEDSAVYLCASSLDSGGKGETQYFGPGTRLLVL.

This clonotype has more than one count but fewer than ten. This chain uses TRBV27 with TRBJ1-6, with D possibly TRBD1 on 6 matching bases. Trimming took off 3 bases at V and 9 bases at J, with 15 bases between the two ends. The CDR3 spans 15 residues. Looked up from germline, CDR1 is MNHEY and CDR2 is SMNVEV (reference sequence). CDR3 region: CASSFQTGTGSPLHF. In nucleotides, the CDR3 is TGTGCCAGCAGTTTCCAAACAGGGACTGGTTCACCCCTCCACTTT.

V and J are TRBV19 and TRBJ2-2; D perhaps matches TRBD2 (6 bases). The germline V gene encodes CDR1 LNHDA and CDR2 SQIVND (reference sequence). V dropped 4 bases and J dropped 6 bases, with 12 bases sitting between them. This CDR3 comprises 14 residues. CDR3 sequence: CASSTGLWSGELFF. DNA of the CDR3: TGTGCCAGTAGTACGGGACTCTGGTCCGGGGAGCTGTTTTTT.

At least ten counts were recorded for this clonotype. The DNA of the CDR3 is TGTGCCAGCAGTTTAAAGCTCGCGGCTTTCTTT. Protein: CASSLKLAAFF. The chain has TRBV12-3 or TRBV12-4 and TRBJ1-1, with no clear D. Trimming took off 2 bases at V and 11 bases at J, with 9 bases between the two ends. The CDR3 has 11 amino acids.

This clonotype occurred a few times. This sequence joins TRBV18 and TRBJ2-7, with 10 bases matching TRBD1. The CDR3 is made up of 16 amino acids. The V gene's germline CDR1 is KGHSH and CDR2 LQKENI. V lost 3 bases to trimming and J lost 5 bases; unmatched junction nucleotides: 10. In DNA, the CDR3 is TGTGCCAGCTCACCGACCCGGGACAGGGGTAAGAACGAGCAGTACTTC. Translated, it gives CASSPTRDRGKNEQYF.

This clonotype was detected many times. The chain uses TRBV12-3 or TRBV12-4 and TRBJ2-1, with 7 bases lining up with TRBD2. This CDR3 has 13 residues. The V segment lost 1 base and the J segment 8 bases; nucleotides outside the gene matches: 2. The CDR3 DNA sequence: TGTGCCAGCAGTTTAGGGCGGGAGTATGAGCAGTTCTTC. It codes for CASSLGREYEQFF.

This chain uses TRBV12-3 or TRBV12-4 with TRBJ2-5; D remains unclear. Trimming took 1 base from V and 2 from J, leaving 8 bases between them. This CDR3 is 14 amino acids long. Written as DNA, the CDR3 is TGTGCCAGCAGTTTAGGGACGCAGCAAGAGACCCAGTACTTC. Residues: CASSLGTQQETQYF.

This sequence joins TRBV10-3 and TRBJ2-1; D gene ambiguous. V was pared by 5 bases and J by 6 bases, with 8 bases between. The V gene's germline CDR1 is ENHRY and CDR2 SYGVKD. CDR3 length: 12 residues. The CDR3 spells CAISTLTNEQFF. The CDR3 DNA is TGTGCCATCAGTACTCTGACCAATGAGCAGTTCTTC.